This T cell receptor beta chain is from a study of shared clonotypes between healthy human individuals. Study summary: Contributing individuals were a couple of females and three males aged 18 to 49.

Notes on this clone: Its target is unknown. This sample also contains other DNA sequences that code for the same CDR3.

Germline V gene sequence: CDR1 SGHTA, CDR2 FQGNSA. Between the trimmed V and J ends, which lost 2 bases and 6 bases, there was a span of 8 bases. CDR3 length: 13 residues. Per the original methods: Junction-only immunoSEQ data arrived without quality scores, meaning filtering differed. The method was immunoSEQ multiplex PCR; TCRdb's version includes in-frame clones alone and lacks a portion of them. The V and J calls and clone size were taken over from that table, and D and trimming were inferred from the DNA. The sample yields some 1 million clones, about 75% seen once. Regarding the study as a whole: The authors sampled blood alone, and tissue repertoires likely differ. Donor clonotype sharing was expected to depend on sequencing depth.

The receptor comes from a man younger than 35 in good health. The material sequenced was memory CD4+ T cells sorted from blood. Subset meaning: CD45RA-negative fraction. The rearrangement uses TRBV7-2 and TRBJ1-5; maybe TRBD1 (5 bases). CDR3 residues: CASSLRDGQPQHF. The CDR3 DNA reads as TGTGCCAGCAGCTTACGGGACGGTCAGCCCCAGCATTTT.